The present T cell receptor beta chain was sequenced within a study of metastatic and nonmetastatic thyroid tumors. Thyroid surgery was preceded by no treatment in any patient. Findings and caveats of the study: Benign nodules reportedly had significantly lower TCR beta diversity than malignant thyroid tumors in blood and tumor.

V shed 5 bases and J shed 2 bases, with 16 bases lying between them. Germline lookup yields CDR1 SGHVS and CDR2 FQNEAQ. This CDR3 contains 15 residues. Using MiXCR, TCRdb re-called clones from the PCR reads. The table includes roughly 13,000 clones, around a third detected once. A word on this clone: Antigen: not known.

Sequenced: tumor tissue. The gene calls are TRBV7-8 and TRBJ2-7; a possible D gene is TRBD2 (5 bases). The TCR was taken from a female donor with papillary thyroid cancer or a benign thyroid nodule (not recorded which). Some clones in this sample may be carry-over from other donors' samples. The CDR3 bases are TGTGCCAGCAGCGGCGGGTGGGCTGCCACCTACGAGCAGTACTTC. Protein sequence: CASSGGWAATYEQYF.